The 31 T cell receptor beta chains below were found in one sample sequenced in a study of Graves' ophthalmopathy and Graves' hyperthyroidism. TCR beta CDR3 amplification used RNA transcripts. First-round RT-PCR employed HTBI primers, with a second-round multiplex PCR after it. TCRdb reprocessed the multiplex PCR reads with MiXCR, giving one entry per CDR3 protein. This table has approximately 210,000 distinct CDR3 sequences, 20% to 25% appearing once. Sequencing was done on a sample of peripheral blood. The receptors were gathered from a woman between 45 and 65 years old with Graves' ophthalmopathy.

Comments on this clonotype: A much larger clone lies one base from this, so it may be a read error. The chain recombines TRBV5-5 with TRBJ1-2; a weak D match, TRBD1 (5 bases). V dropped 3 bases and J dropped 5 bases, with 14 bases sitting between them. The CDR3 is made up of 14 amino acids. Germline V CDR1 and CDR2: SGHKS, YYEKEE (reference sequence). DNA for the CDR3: TGTGCCAGCAGCTCTTCCGGGGCAGCTTATGGCTACACCTTC. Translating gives CASSSSGAAYGYTF.

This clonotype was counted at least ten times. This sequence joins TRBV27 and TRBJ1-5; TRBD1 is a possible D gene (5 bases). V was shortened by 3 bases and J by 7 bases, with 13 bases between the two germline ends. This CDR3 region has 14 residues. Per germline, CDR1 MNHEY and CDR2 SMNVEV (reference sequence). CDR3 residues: CASSFLGRDQPQHF. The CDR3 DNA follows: TGTGCCAGCAGTTTTCTGGGCAGGGACCAGCCCCAGCATTTT.

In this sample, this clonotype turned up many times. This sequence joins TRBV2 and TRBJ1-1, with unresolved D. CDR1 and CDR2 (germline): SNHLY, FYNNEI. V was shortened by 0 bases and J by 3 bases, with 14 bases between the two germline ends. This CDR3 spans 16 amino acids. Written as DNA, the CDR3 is TGTGCCAGCAGTGAAGCCGACGCCGTCCGGGACACTGAAGCTTTCTTT. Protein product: CASSEADAVRDTEAFF.

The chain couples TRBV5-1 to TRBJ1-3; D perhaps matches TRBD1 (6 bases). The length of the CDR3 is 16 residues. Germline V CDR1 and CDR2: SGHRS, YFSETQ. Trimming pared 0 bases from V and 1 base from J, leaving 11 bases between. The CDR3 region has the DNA TGCGCCAGCAGCTTGGCGAACAGGGAATCTGGAAACACCATATATTTT. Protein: CASSLANRESGNTIYF.

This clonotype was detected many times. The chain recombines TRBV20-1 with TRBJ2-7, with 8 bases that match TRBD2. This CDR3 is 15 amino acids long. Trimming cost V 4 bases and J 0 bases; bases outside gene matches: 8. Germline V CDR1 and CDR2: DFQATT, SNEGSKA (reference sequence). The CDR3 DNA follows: TGCAGTGCTACTAACCGTCTAGCGGGCTCCTACGAGCAGTACTTC. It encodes CSATNRLAGSYEQYF.

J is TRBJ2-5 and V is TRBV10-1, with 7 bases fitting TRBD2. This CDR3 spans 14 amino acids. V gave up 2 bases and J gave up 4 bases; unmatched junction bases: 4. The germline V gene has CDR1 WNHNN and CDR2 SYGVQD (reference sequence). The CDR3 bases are TGCGCCAGCAGTGAGGGCGGGAGTCGAGAGACCCAGTACTTC. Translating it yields CASSEGGSRETQYF.

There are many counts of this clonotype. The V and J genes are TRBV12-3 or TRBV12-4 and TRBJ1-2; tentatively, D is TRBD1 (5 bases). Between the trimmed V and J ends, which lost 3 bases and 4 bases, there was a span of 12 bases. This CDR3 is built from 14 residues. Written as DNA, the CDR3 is TGTGCCAGCAGTTTGGGGACTGCAGGCTATGGCTACACCTTC. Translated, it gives CASSLGTAGYGYTF.

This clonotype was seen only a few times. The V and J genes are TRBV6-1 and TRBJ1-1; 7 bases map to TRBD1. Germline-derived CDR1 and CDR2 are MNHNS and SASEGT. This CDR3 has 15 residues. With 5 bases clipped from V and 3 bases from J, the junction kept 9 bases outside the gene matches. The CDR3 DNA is TGTGCCAGCAGTCCAATGGAGGGGGCGCACACTGAAGCTTTCTTT. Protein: CASSPMEGAHTEAFF.

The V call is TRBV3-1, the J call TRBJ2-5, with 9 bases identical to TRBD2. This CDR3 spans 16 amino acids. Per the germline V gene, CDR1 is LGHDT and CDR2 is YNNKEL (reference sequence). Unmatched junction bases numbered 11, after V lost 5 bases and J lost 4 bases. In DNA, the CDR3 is TGTGCCAGCAGCTGGCGGGGCGGGAGGGCCTCAGAGACCCAGTACTTC. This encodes CASSWRGGRASETQYF.

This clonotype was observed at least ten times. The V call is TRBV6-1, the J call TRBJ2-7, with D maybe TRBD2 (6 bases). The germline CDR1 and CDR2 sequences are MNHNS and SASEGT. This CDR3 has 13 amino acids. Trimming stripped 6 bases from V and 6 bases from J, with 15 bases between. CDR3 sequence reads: CASRSHGSGEQYF. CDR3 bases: TGTGCCAGCAGGTCCCACGGGAGTGGCGAGCAGTACTTC.

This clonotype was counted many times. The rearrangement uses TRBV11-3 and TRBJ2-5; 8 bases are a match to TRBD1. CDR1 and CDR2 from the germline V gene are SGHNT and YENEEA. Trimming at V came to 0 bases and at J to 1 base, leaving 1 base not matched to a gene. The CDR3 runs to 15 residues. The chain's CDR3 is CASSLDGTGQETQYF. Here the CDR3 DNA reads TGTGCCAGCAGCTTAGATGGGACAGGCCAAGAGACCCAGTACTTC.

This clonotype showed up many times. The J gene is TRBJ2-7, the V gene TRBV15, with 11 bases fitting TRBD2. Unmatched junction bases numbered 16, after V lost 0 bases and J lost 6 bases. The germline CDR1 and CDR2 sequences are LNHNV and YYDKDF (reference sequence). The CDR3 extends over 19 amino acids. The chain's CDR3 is CATSRDETGKLAGVGEQYF. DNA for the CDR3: TGTGCCACCAGCAGAGATGAAACGGGAAAACTAGCGGGAGTTGGCGAGCAGTACTTC.

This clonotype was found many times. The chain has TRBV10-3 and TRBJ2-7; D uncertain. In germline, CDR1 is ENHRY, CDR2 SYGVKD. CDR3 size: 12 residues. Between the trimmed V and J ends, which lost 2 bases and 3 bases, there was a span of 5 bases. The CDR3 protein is CAISEVGYEQYF. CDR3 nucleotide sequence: TGTGCCATCAGTGAGGTGGGCTACGAGCAGTACTTC.

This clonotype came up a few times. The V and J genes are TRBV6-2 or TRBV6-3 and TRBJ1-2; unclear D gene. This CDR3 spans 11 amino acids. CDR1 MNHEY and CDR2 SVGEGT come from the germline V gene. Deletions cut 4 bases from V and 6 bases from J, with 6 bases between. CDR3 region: CASSSVDGYTF. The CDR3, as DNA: TGTGCCAGCAGTTCTGTGGATGGCTACACCTTC.

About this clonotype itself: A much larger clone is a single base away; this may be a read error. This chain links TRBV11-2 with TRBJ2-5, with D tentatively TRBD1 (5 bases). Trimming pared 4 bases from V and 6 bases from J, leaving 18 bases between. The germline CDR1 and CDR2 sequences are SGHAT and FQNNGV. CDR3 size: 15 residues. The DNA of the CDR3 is TGTGCCAGCAGCTCCAGGGTTGGGATGGGGAAGACCCAGTACTTC. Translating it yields CASSSRVGMGKTQYF. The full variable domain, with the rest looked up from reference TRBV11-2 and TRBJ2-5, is EAGVAQSPRYKIIEKRQSVAFWCNPISGHATLYWYQQILGQGPKLLIQFQNNGVVDDSQLPKDRFSAERLKGVDSTLKIQPAKLEDSAVYLCASSSRVGMGKTQYFGPGTRLLVL.

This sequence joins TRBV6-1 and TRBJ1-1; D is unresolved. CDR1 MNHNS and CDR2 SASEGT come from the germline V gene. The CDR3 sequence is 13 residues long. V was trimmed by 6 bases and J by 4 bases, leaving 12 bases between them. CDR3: CASRQPESTEAFF. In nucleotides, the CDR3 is TGTGCCAGCAGACAACCAGAGAGCACTGAAGCTTTCTTT.

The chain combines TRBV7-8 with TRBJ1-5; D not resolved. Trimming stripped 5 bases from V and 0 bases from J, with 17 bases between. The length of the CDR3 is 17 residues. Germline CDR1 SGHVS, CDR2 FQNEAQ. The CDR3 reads CASSPLDAAYSNQPQHF. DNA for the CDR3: TGTGCCAGCAGCCCCCTCGACGCCGCTTATAGCAATCAGCCCCAGCATTTT.

CDR3 amino acids: CASSRLGGDRYEQYF. CDR3 coding DNA: TGTGCCAGCAGCCGCCTGGGGGGGGATAGGTACGAGCAGTACTTC. The chain is built from TRBV9 and TRBJ2-7; 7 bases agree with TRBD2. The CDR3 has 15 amino acids. V dropped 4 bases and J dropped 4; count of bases not matched to a gene: 11. The germline V gene has CDR1 SGDLS and CDR2 YYNGEE.

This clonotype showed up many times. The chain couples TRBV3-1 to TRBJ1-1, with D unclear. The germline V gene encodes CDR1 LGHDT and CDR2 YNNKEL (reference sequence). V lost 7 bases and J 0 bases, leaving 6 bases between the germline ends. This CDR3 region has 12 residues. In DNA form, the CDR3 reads TGTGCCAGCACAGGTATGAACACTGAAGCTTTCTTT. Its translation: CASTGMNTEAFF.

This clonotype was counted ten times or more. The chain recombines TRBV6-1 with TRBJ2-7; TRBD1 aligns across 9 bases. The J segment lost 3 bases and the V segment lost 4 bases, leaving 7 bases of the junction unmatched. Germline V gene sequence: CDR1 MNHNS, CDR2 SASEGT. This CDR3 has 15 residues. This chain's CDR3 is CASSVTGTGIYEQYF. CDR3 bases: TGTGCCAGCAGTGTTACCGGGACAGGGATCTACGAGCAGTACTTC.

CDR3 bases: TGTGCCAGCAGCCCGACAGGGCCCTACGAGCAGTACTTC. Its protein is CASSPTGPYEQYF. This chain connects TRBV7-3 to TRBJ2-7; 7 nucleotides match TRBD1. V gave up 5 bases and J gave up 2 bases; unmatched junction bases: 3. The CDR3 has 13 amino acids. Germline lookup yields CDR1 SGHTA and CDR2 FQGTGA.

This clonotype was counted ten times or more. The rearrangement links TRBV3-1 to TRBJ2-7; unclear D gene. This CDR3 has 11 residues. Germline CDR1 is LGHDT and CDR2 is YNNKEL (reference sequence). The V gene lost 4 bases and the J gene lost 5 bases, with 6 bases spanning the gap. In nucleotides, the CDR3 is TGTGCCAGCAGCCTATATCACGAGCAGTACTTC. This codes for CASSLYHEQYF.

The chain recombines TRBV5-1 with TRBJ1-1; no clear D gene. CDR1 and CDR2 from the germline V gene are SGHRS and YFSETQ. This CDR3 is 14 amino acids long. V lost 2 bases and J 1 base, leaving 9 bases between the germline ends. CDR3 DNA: TGCGCCAGCAGCTTCTCTACGAGGAACACTGAAGCTTTCTTT. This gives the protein CASSFSTRNTEAFF. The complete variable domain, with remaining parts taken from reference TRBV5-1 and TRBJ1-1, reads KAGVTQTPRYLIKTRGQQVTLSCSPISGHRSVSWYQQTPGQGLQFLFEYFSETQRNKGNFPGRFSGRQFSNSRSEMNVSTLELGDSALYLCASSFSTRNTEAFFGQGTRLTVV.

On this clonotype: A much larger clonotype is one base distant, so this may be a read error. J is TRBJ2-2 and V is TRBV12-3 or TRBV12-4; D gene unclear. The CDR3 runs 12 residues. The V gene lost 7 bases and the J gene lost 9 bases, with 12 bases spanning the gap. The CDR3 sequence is CASIPDARELFF. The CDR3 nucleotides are TGTGCCAGCATCCCAGACGCCCGGGAGCTGTTTTTT.

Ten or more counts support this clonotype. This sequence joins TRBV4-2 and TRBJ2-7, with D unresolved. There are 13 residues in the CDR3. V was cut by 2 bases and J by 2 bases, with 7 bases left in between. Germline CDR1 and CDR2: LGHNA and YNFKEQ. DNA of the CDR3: TGTGCCAGCAGCCAACTCCAAGCCTACGAGCAGTACTTC. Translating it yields CASSQLQAYEQYF.

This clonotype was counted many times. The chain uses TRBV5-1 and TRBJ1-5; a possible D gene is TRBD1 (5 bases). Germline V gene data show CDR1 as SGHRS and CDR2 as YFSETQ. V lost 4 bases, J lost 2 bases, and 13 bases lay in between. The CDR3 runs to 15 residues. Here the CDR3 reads CASSRGPGGNQPQHF. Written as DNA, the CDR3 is TGCGCCAGCAGCCGGGGCCCGGGGGGCAATCAGCCCCAGCATTTT.

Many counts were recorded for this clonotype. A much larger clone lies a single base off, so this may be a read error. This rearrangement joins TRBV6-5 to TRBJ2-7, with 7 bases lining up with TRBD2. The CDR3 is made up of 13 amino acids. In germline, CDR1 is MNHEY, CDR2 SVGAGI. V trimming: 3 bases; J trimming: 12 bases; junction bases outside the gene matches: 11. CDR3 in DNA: TGTGCCAGCAGTTATCGTGGGAGGGAGTCGCGGTACTTC. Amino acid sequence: CASSYRGRESRYF.

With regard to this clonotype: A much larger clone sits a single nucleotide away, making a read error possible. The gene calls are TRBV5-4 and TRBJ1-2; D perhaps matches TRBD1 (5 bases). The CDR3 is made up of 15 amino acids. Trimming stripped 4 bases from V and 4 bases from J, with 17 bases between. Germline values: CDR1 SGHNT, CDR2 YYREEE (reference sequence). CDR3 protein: CASSPQTGTSYGYTF. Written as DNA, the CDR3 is TGTGCCAGCAGCCCCCAAACCGGGACCTCCTATGGCTACACCTTC.

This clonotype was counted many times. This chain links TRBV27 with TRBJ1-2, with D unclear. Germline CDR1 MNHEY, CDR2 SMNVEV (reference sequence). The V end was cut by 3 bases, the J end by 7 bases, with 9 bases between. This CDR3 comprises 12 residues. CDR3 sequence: CASSLGGSGYTF. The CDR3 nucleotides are TGTGCCAGCAGTTTGGGTGGCTCTGGCTACACCTTC.

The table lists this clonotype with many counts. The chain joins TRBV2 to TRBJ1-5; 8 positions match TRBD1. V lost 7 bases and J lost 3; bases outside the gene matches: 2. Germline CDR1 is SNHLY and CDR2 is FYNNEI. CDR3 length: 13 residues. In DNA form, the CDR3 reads TGTGCCAGCAAGGGACAGGCCAATCAGCCCCAGCATTTT. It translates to CASKGQANQPQHF.

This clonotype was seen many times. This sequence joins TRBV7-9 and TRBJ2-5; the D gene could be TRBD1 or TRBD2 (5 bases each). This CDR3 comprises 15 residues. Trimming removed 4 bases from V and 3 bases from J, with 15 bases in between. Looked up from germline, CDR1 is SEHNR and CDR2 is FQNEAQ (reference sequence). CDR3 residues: CASSWQGRKEETQYF. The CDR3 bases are TGTGCCAGCAGCTGGCAGGGACGAAAGGAAGAGACCCAGTACTTC.